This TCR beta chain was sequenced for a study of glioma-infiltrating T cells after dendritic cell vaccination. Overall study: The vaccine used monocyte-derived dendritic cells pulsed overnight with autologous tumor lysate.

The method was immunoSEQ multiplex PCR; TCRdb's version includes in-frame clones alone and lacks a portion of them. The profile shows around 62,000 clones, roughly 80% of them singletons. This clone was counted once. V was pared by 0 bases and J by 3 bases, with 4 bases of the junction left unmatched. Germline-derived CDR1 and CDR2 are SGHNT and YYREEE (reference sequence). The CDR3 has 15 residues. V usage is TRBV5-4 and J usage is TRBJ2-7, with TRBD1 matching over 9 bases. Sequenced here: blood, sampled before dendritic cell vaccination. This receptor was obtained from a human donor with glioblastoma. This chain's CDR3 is CASSLGGQGLYEQYF. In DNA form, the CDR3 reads TGTGCCAGCAGCTTGGGGGGACAGGGCCTCTACGAGCAGTACTTC.